These T cell receptor beta chains were read from a single sample in a study of blood T cell repertoires in COVID-19. Libraries were prepared by immunoSEQ multiplex PCR; TCRdb keeps only in-frame clonotypes and omits some of them. The sample shows more than 400,000 clones, roughly 88% of them seen only once. The material sequenced was PBMCs or T cells enriched from blood (not recorded which). These receptors all stem from a man between 18 and 29 years old who had recovered from COVID-19. The CDR3 runs from the conserved cysteine through the conserved F or W. A D gene is named only where the DNA matches it firmly. The size field is filled for only some rows; it gives once, few, many or a size class.

TRBJ1-6	TRBD1	NA	TRBV2	CASNIGQGNSPLHF	TGTGCCAGCAATATCGGACAGGGTAATTCACCCCTCCACTTT
TRBJ1-2	NA	NA	TRBV19	CASSPDWSYGYTF	TGTGCCAGTAGCCCCGATTGGAGCTATGGCTACACCTTC
TRBJ2-2	TRBD2	NA	TRBV7-3	CASSTRTSGRPGELFF	TGTGCCAGCAGCACCCGGACTAGCGGGAGACCCGGGGAGCTGTTTTTT
TRBJ1-1	NA	NA	TRBV3-1/TRBV3-2	CASSQGKRNTEAFF	TGTGCCAGCAGCCAAGGCAAGAGGAACACTGAAGCTTTCTTT
TRBJ2-7	NA	NA	TRBV28	CASLAWSSYEQYF	TGTGCCAGCTTAGCGTGGAGCTCCTACGAGCAGTACTTC
TRBJ2-1	TRBD2	few	TRBV4-2	CASSSGRAYNEQFF	TGTGCCAGCTCCAGCGGGAGGGCCTACAATGAGCAGTTCTTC
TRBJ2-5	TRBD1	NA	TRBV12-3/TRBV12-4	CASSNRQGETQYF	TGTGCCAGCAGTAATCGACAGGGGGAGACCCAGTACTTC
TRBJ1-1	NA	NA	TRBV6-5	CASSYQGGPNTEAFF	TGTGCCAGCAGTTACCAGGGAGGTCCGAACACTGAAGCTTTCTTT
TRBJ1-5	TRBD1	NA	TRBV5-5	CASSPWTGGQPQHF	TGTGCCAGCAGCCCTTGGACAGGGGGTCAGCCCCAGCATTTT
TRBJ1-1	NA	NA	TRBV3-1/TRBV3-2	CASSQDAREAFF	TGTGCCAGCAGCCAAGATGCCAGGGAAGCTTTCTTT
TRBJ1-6	NA	NA	TRBV5-5	CASSLTGPINSPLHF	TGTGCCAGCAGCTTGACAGGCCCCATCAATTCACCCCTCCACTTT
TRBJ1-2	TRBD1	NA	TRBV5-4	CASSLVGQTINYGYTF	TGTGCCAGCAGCTTGGTGGGACAGACCATTAACTATGGCTACACCTTC
TRBJ2-1	NA	NA	TRBV11-2	CASSLLESYNEQFF	TGTGCCAGCAGCTTACTAGAATCCTACAATGAGCAGTTCTTC
TRBJ2-5	TRBD1	NA	TRBV9	CASSVGTGWETQYF	TGTGCCAGCAGCGTCGGGACAGGGTGGGAGACCCAGTACTTC
TRBJ1-6	TRBD1	NA	TRBV30	CACSGQNNSPLHF	TGTGCCTGTTCGGGACAGAATAATTCACCCCTCCACTTT
TRBJ1-1	TRBD1	NA	TRBV19	CATAGGGQFEAFF	TGTGCCACCGCCGGAGGGGGCCAATTTGAAGCTTTCTTT
TRBJ2-7	TRBD2	few	TRBV5-1	CASSPRPSGGSSYEQYF	TGCGCCAGCAGCCCCCGCCCTAGCGGGGGGAGCTCCTACGAGCAGTACTTC
TRBJ2-1	TRBD2	NA	TRBV28	CASSRGLAGVNEQFF	TGTGCCAGCAGTCGAGGACTAGCGGGAGTGAATGAGCAGTTCTTC
TRBJ1-2	TRBD1	NA	TRBV5-1	CASSGGQTHYGYTF	TGCGCCAGCAGCGGGGGACAGACTCACTATGGCTACACCTTC
TRBJ1-1	TRBD1	NA	TRBV10-2	CASGGTANTEAFF	TGCGCCAGCGGTGGGACAGCGAACACTGAAGCTTTCTTT
TRBJ2-5	TRBD1	NA	TRBV5-6	CASSPRDSEETQYF	TGTGCCAGCAGCCCCCGGGACAGCGAAGAGACCCAGTACTTC
TRBJ1-5	TRBD1	NA	TRBV7-9	CASSHTGDNQPQHF	TGTGCCAGCAGTCATACAGGGGACAATCAGCCCCAGCATTTT
TRBJ1-1	NA	NA	TRBV13	CASSLNRDQVTEAFF	TGTGCCAGCAGTTTAAACAGGGACCAGGTCACTGAAGCTTTCTTT
TRBJ2-3	TRBD2	NA	TRBV11-3	CASSLDGLATTDTQYF	TGTGCCAGCAGCTTAGATGGACTAGCGACCACAGATACGCAGTATTTT
TRBJ1-1	TRBD1	NA	TRBV7-2	CASSLQGGDTEAFF	TGTGCCAGCAGCCTCCAGGGGGGTGATACTGAAGCTTTCTTT
TRBJ2-7	TRBD1	NA	TRBV4-1	CASRQGLGEQYF	TGCGCCAGCCGACAGGGTCTGGGGGAGCAGTACTTC
TRBJ1-4	NA	NA	TRBV7-6	CASSQGGGAREKLFF	TGTGCCAGCAGCCAGGGCGGGGGGGCAAGAGAAAAACTGTTTTTT
TRBJ1-2	TRBD1	NA	TRBV6-5	CASSRDRENGYTF	TGTGCCAGCAGTCGGGACAGGGAAAATGGCTACACCTTC